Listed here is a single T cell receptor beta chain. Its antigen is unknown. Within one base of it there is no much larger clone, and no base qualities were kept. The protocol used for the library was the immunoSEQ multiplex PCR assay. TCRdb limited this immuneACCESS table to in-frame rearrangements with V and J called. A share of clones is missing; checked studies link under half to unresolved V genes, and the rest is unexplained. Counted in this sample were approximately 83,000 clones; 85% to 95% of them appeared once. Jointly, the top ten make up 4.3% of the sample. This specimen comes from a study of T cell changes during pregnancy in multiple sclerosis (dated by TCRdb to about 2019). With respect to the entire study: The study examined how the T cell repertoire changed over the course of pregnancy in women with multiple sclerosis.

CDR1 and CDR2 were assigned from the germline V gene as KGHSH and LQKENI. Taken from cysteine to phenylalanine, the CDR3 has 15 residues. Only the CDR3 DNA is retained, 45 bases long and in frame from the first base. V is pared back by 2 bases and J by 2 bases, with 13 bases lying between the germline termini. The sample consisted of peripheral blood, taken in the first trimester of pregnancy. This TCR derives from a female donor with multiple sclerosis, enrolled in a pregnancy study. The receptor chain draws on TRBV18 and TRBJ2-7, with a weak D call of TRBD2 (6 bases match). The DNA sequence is TGTGCCAGCTCACCAGGCACTAGCTCTACCTACGAGCAGTACTTC. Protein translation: CASSPGTSSTYEQYF.